This is a list of T cell receptor beta chains from one sample in a study of blood T cell repertoires in COVID-19. Clones were sequenced by immunoSEQ multiplex PCR, and TCRdb holds only the in-frame ones, with some missing. This repertoire shows 150,000 to 200,000 clones, approximately 80% found once; its top ten account for 22%. Sequencing was carried out using peripheral blood. All receptors come from a woman aged 80 or older with acute or convalescent COVID-19. Each CDR3 is given with its conserved first and last residue. The D gene is left open where the match is weak. Clone size is stated in some rows and not others, as once, few, many or a class when expanded.

CDR3 DNA	CDR3 protein	J gene	V gene	clone size	D gene
TGTGCCAGCAATCGGGTTATGAACACTGAAGCTTTCTTT	CASNRVMNTEAFF	TRBJ1-1	TRBV2	NA	NA
TGTGCCAGCAGCCCTCAGGGAGGTATCTACGAGCAGTACTTC	CASSPQGGIYEQYF	TRBJ2-7	TRBV5-4	NA	NA
TGTGCCAGCAGCCGACAGTACTCCTACAATGAGCAGTTCTTC	CASSRQYSYNEQFF	TRBJ2-1	TRBV28	NA	NA
TGTGCCAGCAGCGGGCCACTTACCGCCTACGAGCAGTACTTC	CASSGPLTAYEQYF	TRBJ2-7	TRBV7-9	once	NA
TGTGCCAGCAGCGTAGAGGGTGCCTCGGGGTATGGCTACACCTTC	CASSVEGASGYGYTF	TRBJ1-2	TRBV9	NA	NA
TGCGCCAGCAGCTTGGCTAGCCCGACCTACAATGAGCAGTTCTTC	CASSLASPTYNEQFF	TRBJ2-1	TRBV5-1	NA	NA
TGCGCCAGCCATCCGAGAGCGGGAGGGGGGGAGCAGTTCTTC	CASHPRAGGGEQFF	TRBJ2-1	TRBV5-1	once	TRBD2
TGTGCCAGCAGCTCCGGGACTAGTACCTACAATGAGCAGTTCTTC	CASSSGTSTYNEQFF	TRBJ2-1	TRBV11-2	NA	TRBD2
TGTGCCAGCAGCTTAGAGGACAGGGGAACCTACGAGCAGTACTTC	CASSLEDRGTYEQYF	TRBJ2-7	TRBV7-2	NA	TRBD1
TGCGCCAGCAGCATCCGGGACAGGGGTTCTCAAGAGACCCAGTACTTC	CASSIRDRGSQETQYF	TRBJ2-5	TRBV5-1	NA	TRBD1
TGTGCCAGCAGGGGGACAGGGGGTGGGACCCAGTACTTC	CASRGTGGGTQYF	TRBJ2-5	TRBV2	once	TRBD1
TGTGCCAGCTCACCACTTGGGACAGGGGATTCACCCCTCCACTTT	CASSPLGTGDSPLHF	TRBJ1-6	TRBV18	once	TRBD1
TGTGCCAGCAGTACGGGAATTCCCTACGAGCAGTACTTC	CASSTGIPYEQYF	TRBJ2-7	TRBV6-5	NA	NA
TGTGCCAGTAATAGACAGGGTAGGGGTGAGCAGTTCTTC	CASNRQGRGEQFF	TRBJ2-1	TRBV19	NA	TRBD1
TGTGCCAGCAGCTTAGCGGGACAAACCAATCAGCCCCAGCATTTT	CASSLAGQTNQPQHF	TRBJ1-5	TRBV7-9	NA	NA
TGTGCCAGTAATCTCGGGTACGCCACTGAAGCTTTCTTT	CASNLGYATEAFF	TRBJ1-1	TRBV19	NA	NA
TGTGCCAGCATGGAACTAGCGGGTCTCGCCTACGAGCAGTACTTC	CASMELAGLAYEQYF	TRBJ2-7	TRBV28	NA	TRBD2
TGTGCCAGCAGTTACTCCCTAGGGGCTAGCGGGAGGAGCCCCTACGAGCAGTACTTC	CASSYSLGASGRSPYEQYF	TRBJ2-7	TRBV6-2/TRBV6-3	NA	TRBD2
TGTGCCATCAGTGAGTGGGGGGGACTGGCTGGAAACACCATATATTTT	CAISEWGGLAGNTIYF	TRBJ1-3	TRBV10-3	NA	NA
TGTGCCGGAACCGGGACTAGGGGCGGGGAGCTGTTTTTT	CAGTGTRGGELFF	TRBJ2-2	TRBV11-2	NA	TRBD2
TGTGCCAGCAGTTACTCCGCAGGGATCAACTATGGCTACACCTTC	CASSYSAGINYGYTF	TRBJ1-2	TRBV6-5	few	NA
TGTGCCAGCAGCCGACTAGCGGGAGAAAGGGAGACCCAGTACTTC	CASSRLAGERETQYF	TRBJ2-5	TRBV6-5	NA	TRBD2
TGTGCCTGCTTACCGGGACTAGCGTACAATGAGCAGTTCTTC	CACLPGLAYNEQFF	TRBJ2-1	TRBV30	NA	TRBD2
TGTGCCAGCAGTTCCCTAGCCGCCGGGGAGCTGTTTTTT	CASSSLAAGELFF	TRBJ2-2	TRBV6-2/TRBV6-3	NA	NA
TGTGCCACCGCTGACACTTTGAACACCGGGGAGCTGTTTTTT	CATADTLNTGELFF	TRBJ2-2	TRBV24-1	NA	NA
TGCGCCAGCAGCTTGGGGGTAGGGGTCTCTGGGGCCAACGTCCTGACTTTC	CASSLGVGVSGANVLTF	TRBJ2-6	TRBV5-1	NA	NA